The rows below give T cell receptor beta chains drawn from one sample of a study of T cells in Graves' hyperthyroidism and ophthalmopathy. TCRdb reanalysed the multiplex PCR reads using MiXCR and keeps one entry per CDR3 protein. This table holds under 700,000 distinct CDR3 sequences, 16% found once. Sequencing used blood. These receptors originate from a woman aged 18 to 35 with Graves' hyperthyroidism. CDR3s include the opening cysteine and the closing phenylalanine or tryptophan. The D gene is left open where the match is weak. Clone size appears in some rows only: once, few, many, or a class for an expanded clone.

>16|TRBD2|TRBV25-1|-|TRBJ2-5
TGTGCCAGCAGTAACACTAGCGGGGCCTTCCAAGAGACCCAGTACTTC
CASSNTSGAFQETQYF
>15|-|TRBV6-5|-|TRBJ2-1
TGTGCCAGCAGTTACTCGAATTTCGGGTCGCATGAGCAGTTCTTC
CASSYSNFGSHEQFF
>16|-|TRBV4-1|-|TRBJ2-1
TGCGCCAGCAGCCAGAAGGGATACAATCCCTGGAATGAGCAGTTCTTC
CASSQKGYNPWNEQFF
>13|-|TRBV12-3/TRBV12-4|many|TRBJ1-3
TGTGCCAGCAGTTCAGGGAATGGAAACACCATATATTTT
CASSSGNGNTIYF
>18|TRBD1|TRBV7-8|many|TRBJ2-6
TGTGCCAGCAGCCCAAACAGGGGAAGGGGTTCTGGGGCCAACGTCCTGACTTTC
CASSPNRGRGSGANVLTF
>12|-|TRBV12-3/TRBV12-4|many|TRBJ2-7
TGTGCCACAACTAAGTCCGGGAACGAGCAGTACTTC
CATTKSGNEQYF
>12|TRBD1|TRBV19|many|TRBJ1-1
TGTGCCAGCAAACAGGGGGCAAGTGAAGCTTTCTTT
CASKQGASEAFF
>15|TRBD1|TRBV11-3|many|TRBJ2-7
TGTGCCAGCAGCTTGGAGACAGGGGCTACGCACGAGCAGTACTTC
CASSLETGATHEQYF
>11|-|TRBV10-3|few|TRBJ2-1
TGTGCCATCAGTGAAAGGAATGAGCAGTTCTTC
CAISERNEQFF
>14|TRBD1|TRBV2|many|TRBJ1-1
TGTGCCAGCAGGGACAGGGGATGGAACACTGAAGCTTTCTTT
CASRDRGWNTEAFF
>14|TRBD1|TRBV11-2|many|TRBJ2-7
TGTGCCAGCAGCTCATGGACAGGGAGGTACGAGCAGTACTTC
CASSSWTGRYEQYF
>15|TRBD1|TRBV19|few|TRBJ1-1
TGTGCCAGTAGTATTAATCAACAGGGGGGCACTGAAGCTTTCTTT
CASSINQQGGTEAFF
>16|-|TRBV7-9|many|TRBJ2-7
TGTGCCAGCAGCAGCCTGAGAGGGCGTGAGGACTCGGAGCAGTACTTC
CASSSLRGREDSEQYF
>17|-|TRBV12-3/TRBV12-4|-|TRBJ1-3
TGTGCCAGCAATGGGACGCCGGGACAACTCTCTGGAAACACCATATATTTT
CASNGTPGQLSGNTIYF
>15|TRBD1|TRBV6-1|-|TRBJ2-7
TGTGCCAGCAGTCACAGGACAGGGGGCTTATACGAGCAGTACTTC
CASSHRTGGLYEQYF
>13|-|TRBV19|-|TRBJ1-1
TGTGCCAGTAGCCAATTCGTGAACACTGAAGCTTTCTTT
CASSQFVNTEAFF
>13|TRBD2|TRBV6-1|few|TRBJ2-5
TGTGCCACACGGACTAGCGCGGGGGAGACCCAGTACTTC
CATRTSAGETQYF
>13|TRBD1|TRBV20-1|-|TRBJ2-1
TGCAGTGCTCCGGGACAGGGGATAAATGAGCAGTTCTTC
CSAPGQGINEQFF
>12|-|TRBV20-1|many|TRBJ2-7
TGCAGTGCTAGGAAGCCTTTCTACGAGCAGTACTTC
CSARKPFYEQYF
>15|-|TRBV7-9|many|TRBJ2-7
TGTGCCAGCAGCTTAGTCCGGGGCATAAAGGACGAGCAGTACTTC
CASSLVRGIKDEQYF
>13|-|TRBV28|-|TRBJ2-7
TGTGCCAGCAGTTTTTCCAGGGCGGCCGAGCAGTACTTC
CASSFSRAAEQYF
>17|-|TRBV29-1|few|TRBJ2-7
TGCAGCGTTGGAATAACCTCATCCTCTGGGTGGGGACACGAGCAGTACTTC
CSVGITSSSGWGHEQYF
>16|TRBD1|TRBV20-1|-|TRBJ2-7
TGCAGTGCTAGAGATTCCCCGGGACAGACACACTACGAGCAGTACTTC
CSARDSPGQTHYEQYF
>15|TRBD2|TRBV13|-|TRBJ2-7
TGTGCCAGCCTCTCGACTAGCGAATCCTCCTACGAGCAGTACTTC
CASLSTSESSYEQYF
>14|-|TRBV12-3/TRBV12-4|few|TRBJ2-7
TGTGCCAGCAGTTTATCGGACAGCTCCTACGAGCAGTACTTC
CASSLSDSSYEQYF
>15|-|TRBV7-9|-|TRBJ2-1
TGTGCCAGCAGCTTATTGGACGGTTCCTACAATGAGCAGTTCTTC
CASSLLDGSYNEQFF
>15|-|TRBV20-1|many|TRBJ2-3
TGCAGTGCTAGAGGCTTTCGGGGGTTGGCAGATACGCAGTATTTT
CSARGFRGLADTQYF
>17|-|TRBV30|-|TRBJ2-4
TGTGCCTGGAGTGTTTGGGCAGCGGTGGGGGCCAAAAACATTCAGTACTTC
CAWSVWAAVGAKNIQYF
>15|-|TRBV6-2/TRBV6-3|many|TRBJ2-7
TGTGCCAGCAGTTACGCCGGCCCGATCTCCTACGAGCAGTACTTC
CASSYAGPISYEQYF
>15|TRBD2|TRBV20-1|-|TRBJ2-6
TGCAGTGTAGCGGGAAGGTCCTCTGGGGCCAACGTCCTGACTTTC
CSVAGRSSGANVLTF
>12|-|TRBV20-1|-|TRBJ1-2
TGCAGTGCCCTAGTTATTAACTATGGCTACACCTTC
CSALVINYGYTF
>14|-|TRBV6-5|few|TRBJ2-3
TGTGCCAGCGTCCGGATCAGAAGGGCAGATACGCAGTATTTT
CASVRIRRADTQYF
>13|-|TRBV20-1|many|TRBJ2-7
TGCAGTGCTATTGGCCACCCAATCTACGAGCAGTACTTC
CSAIGHPIYEQYF
>16|-|TRBV7-8|-|TRBJ1-1
TGTGCCAGCAGCTTAGTCCAGGGTATCATGAACACTGAAGCTTTCTTT
CASSLVQGIMNTEAFF
>16|-|TRBV5-1|many|TRBJ2-1
TGCGCCAGCAGCTTGGGTGCTAGCGCCTCATACAATGAGCAGTTCTTC
CASSLGASASYNEQFF
>16|TRBD1|TRBV18|few|TRBJ2-2
TGTGCCAGCTCACCAGGGACAGGGGAGCTCACCGGGGAGCTGTTTTTT
CASSPGTGELTGELFF
>14|-|TRBV12-3/TRBV12-4|many|TRBJ2-7
TGTGCCAGCAGTTTGGGTCAGGGTCTTGGCGAGCAGTACTTC
CASSLGQGLGEQYF
>13|-|TRBV7-9|few|TRBJ2-2
TGTGCCAGCAGCCCCGTCGGCACCGGGGAGCTGTTTTTT
CASSPVGTGELFF
>15|-|TRBV2|many|TRBJ1-5
TGTGCCAGCACCGTCTCGGGTACCGGCAATCAGCCCCAGCATTTT
CASTVSGTGNQPQHF
>15|-|TRBV2|-|TRBJ2-4
TGTGCCAGCAGTGAAGGTGGGGGAGCCAAAAACATTCAGTACTTC
CASSEGGGAKNIQYF
>16|-|TRBV9|few|TRBJ2-1
TGTGCCAGCAGCGTATCTTTCGGAATGGCCTACAATGAGCAGTTCTTC
CASSVSFGMAYNEQFF
>15|TRBD1|TRBV24-1|-|TRBJ2-5
TGTGCCACCAGTGACTCTGACAGGGATGGAGAGACCCAGTACTTC
CATSDSDRDGETQYF
>14|-|TRBV29-1|many|TRBJ1-1
TGCAGCGTTATGACCCAGGGGACTGACACTGAAGCTTTCTTT
CSVMTQGTDTEAFF